This entry lists 29 T cell receptor beta chains sequenced from one sample in a study of blood T cells in healthy people across ages. Alongside a J-beta primer mix, a sample-barcoded 5' primer served in a second PCR lasting roughly 7 to 11 cycles. MiXCR was run by TCRdb on the 5' RACE reads, yielding one entry per CDR3 protein. This repertoire shows 1,300,000 or so distinct CDR3 sequences, 45% to 70% found once; its top ten account for under 8.5%. Source material: blood. These receptor sequences come from a young man in good health.

This clonotype was counted a few times. The chain combines TRBV7-2 with TRBJ2-7; D gene uncertain. Per the germline V gene, CDR1 is SGHTA and CDR2 is FQGNSA. Trimming removed 2 bases at V and 5 bases at J, with 4 bases between. This CDR3 has 11 residues. Here the CDR3 reads CASSLMNEQYF. For the CDR3, the DNA is TGTGCCAGCAGCTTAATGAACGAGCAGTACTTC.

The V gene is TRBV12-3 or TRBV12-4, the J gene TRBJ2-7; D possibly uses TRBD1 or TRBD2 (6 bases each). This CDR3 comprises 15 residues. The V gene lost 2 bases and the J gene lost 3 bases, with 14 bases spanning the gap. CDR3 nucleotides: TGTGCCAGCAGTTTATTCGGGGGCCCAAACTACGAGCAGTACTTC. Translated, it gives CASSLFGGPNYEQYF.

In this sample, this clonotype turned up a few times. The chain recombines TRBV29-1 with TRBJ2-3; no clear D. The CDR3 loop spans 12 amino acids. V was clipped by 2 bases and J by 4 bases, with 7 bases between them. Germline V gene data show CDR1 as SQVTM and CDR2 as ANQGSEA. CDR3 sequence: CSVEFSADTQYF. DNA of the CDR3: TGCAGCGTTGAATTCAGCGCAGATACGCAGTATTTT.

The chain recombines TRBV6-1 with TRBJ1-2; 7 bases match TRBD1. This CDR3 has 14 residues. Unmatched junction bases numbered 8, after V lost 5 bases and J lost 5 bases. Germline V gene sequence: CDR1 MNHNS, CDR2 SASEGT. In DNA, the CDR3 is TGTGCCAGCAGTACTCAGGGGGTCGGGTATGGCTACACCTTC. Encoded protein: CASSTQGVGYGYTF.

The rearrangement links TRBV7-9 to TRBJ2-6; D gene unclear. Trimming pared 3 bases from V and 2 bases from J, leaving 11 bases between. Germline CDR1 is SEHNR and CDR2 is FQNEAQ (reference sequence). The CDR3 is 16 residues long. The CDR3 sequence: CASSFGLVPGANVLTF. CDR3 nucleotide sequence: TGTGCCAGCAGCTTTGGATTGGTCCCTGGGGCCAACGTCCTGACTTTC.

This chain joins TRBV2 and TRBJ2-3; the D gene is possibly TRBD2 (5 bases). CDR1 SNHLY and CDR2 FYNNEI come from the germline V gene. This CDR3 is built from 13 residues. Trimming stripped 7 bases from V and 4 bases from J, with 12 bases between. CDR3 loop: CASKFEGSDTQYF. The CDR3 DNA is TGTGCCAGCAAGTTTGAGGGCTCAGATACGCAGTATTTT.

Here the CDR3 reads CSARGGAGGVYEQYF. The DNA of the CDR3 is TGCAGTGCTAGAGGAGGAGCGGGGGGGGTCTACGAGCAGTACTTC. V gene TRBV20-1 combines with J gene TRBJ2-7; 10 bases are shared with TRBD2. Per germline, CDR1 DFQATT and CDR2 SNEGSKA (reference sequence). This CDR3 is 15 amino acids long. The V segment lost 1 base and the J segment 3 bases; nucleotides outside the gene matches: 6.

The chain has TRBV5-1 and TRBJ2-5; the match to TRBD2 covers 7 bases. The V gene's germline CDR1 is SGHRS and CDR2 YFSETQ. The CDR3 runs 18 residues. The ends lost 0 bases at V and 3 bases at J; junction bases unmatched: 14. CDR3 bases: TGCGCCAGCAGCTTGGCCTCGGGGCTAGCGGTAGGGGAAGAGACCCAGTACTTC. Residues: CASSLASGLAVGEETQYF.

The V and J genes are TRBV5-6 and TRBJ1-2; tentatively, D is TRBD1 (5 bases). The germline gives CDR1 SGHDT, CDR2 YYEEEE. Trimming cost V 3 bases and J 5 bases, with 14 bases left between them. The CDR3 has 14 amino acids. CDR3 region: CASSSGTARYGYTF. The CDR3, as DNA: TGTGCCAGCAGCTCTGGGACCGCCCGATATGGCTACACCTTC.

The chain joins TRBV20-1 to TRBJ2-3; D is uncertain. The CDR3 loop spans 13 amino acids. Deletions cut 1 base from V and 6 bases from J, with 11 bases between. The V gene's germline CDR1 is DFQATT and CDR2 SNEGSKA (reference sequence). The CDR3 coding sequence is TGCAGTGCTAGAGTCGGCCACCTGGATACGCAGTATTTT. This gives the protein CSARVGHLDTQYF.

There are a few counts of this clonotype. V is TRBV6-2 or TRBV6-3 and J is TRBJ2-1, with D possibly TRBD1 on 6 matching bases. The CDR3 consists of 15 residues. V lost 4 bases and J lost 3, with 13 bases in between. Germline V CDR1 and CDR2: MNHEY, SVGEGT. CDR3 residues: CASSSQGYGYNEQFF. CDR3 coding DNA: TGTGCCAGCAGTTCCCAGGGGTACGGCTACAATGAGCAGTTCTTC.

This chain connects TRBV6-2 or TRBV6-3 to TRBJ2-5, with D hard to call. The J call may be incorrect, as the DNA end agrees better with TRBJ2-7. The CDR3 spans 12 residues. CDR1 and CDR2 from the germline V gene are MNHEY and SVGEGT. CDR3 coding DNA: TGTGCCAGCAGTTACTTTCTGTACGAGCAGTACTTC. This encodes CASSYFLYEQYF.

The V call is TRBV27, the J call TRBJ2-1; TRBD1 is a possible D gene (5 bases). The CDR3 has 15 residues. The germline V gene encodes CDR1 MNHEY and CDR2 SMNVEV (reference sequence). V dropped 3 bases and J dropped 7 bases, with 16 bases sitting between them. The CDR3 protein is CASSLWVQKGNEQFF. In DNA form, the CDR3 reads TGTGCCAGCAGTTTGTGGGTCCAAAAGGGGAATGAGCAGTTCTTC.

The J gene is TRBJ2-1, the V gene TRBV7-9; TRBD2 might be the D (6 bases). Germline V gene lookup returns CDR1 SEHNR and CDR2 FQNEAQ (reference sequence). The V end was cut by 5 bases, the J end by 3 bases, with 17 bases between. The CDR3 loop spans 16 amino acids. CDR3 bases: TGTGCCAGCAGCCCGAGGCGGGGCCTCCACTACAATGAGCAGTTCTTC. Translation gives CASSPRRGLHYNEQFF.

This clonotype was observed a few times. A junction boundary mismatches the germline segment, possibly from a read error. The V and J genes are TRBV11-2 and TRBJ2-7; 8 nucleotides align to TRBD1. This CDR3 is 14 amino acids long. CDR1 SGHAT and CDR2 FQNNGV come from the germline V gene. The CDR3 DNA is TGTGCCAGCAGCCGGACAGGGTCCTCCCACGAGCAGTACTTC. Protein sequence: CASSRTGSSHEQYF.

The chain joins TRBV6-1 to TRBJ2-7, with 10 bases lining up with TRBD2. Matching the DNA end better, TRBJ2-5 makes the J call doubtful. CDR3 length: 13 amino acids. Germline assignment: CDR1 MNHNS and CDR2 SASEGT. CDR3 bases: TGTGCCATAGGTCTAGCGGGAGTTGGGACCCAGTACTTC. Amino acids: CAIGLAGVGTQYF.

Points on this clonotype: At one boundary the junction diverges from the germline segment, which might be a read error. The rearrangement joins TRBV24-1 to TRBJ2-3; 7 bases map to TRBD2. Germline-derived CDR1 and CDR2 are KGHDR and SFDVKD. The CDR3 is 16 amino acids. CDR3 nucleotide sequence: TGTGCCACCAGTGACCCAATGCGGGGGTTCACACATACGCAGTATTTT. It encodes CATSDPMRGFTHTQYF.

The chain couples TRBV5-4 to TRBJ2-2, with D perhaps TRBD1 (5 bases). There are 14 residues in the CDR3. Trimming took off 4 bases at V and 8 bases at J, with 15 bases between the two ends. Germline-derived CDR1 and CDR2 are SGHNT and YYREEE (reference sequence). The CDR3 protein is CASSLQGILGELFF. The CDR3 nucleotides read TGTGCCAGCAGCCTGCAGGGTATTTTAGGGGAGCTGTTTTTT.

The chain is built from TRBV27 and TRBJ2-3; the D call may be TRBD1 or TRBD2 (5 bases each). CDR1 is MNHEY and CDR2 is SMNVEV in the germline V gene (reference sequence). The CDR3 contains 15 residues. The V end lost 0 bases, the J end lost 2 bases, and 9 bases lay between the germline ends. CDR3 residues: CASSLSPGATDTQYF. The CDR3 coding sequence is TGTGCCAGCAGTTTATCTCCCGGGGCCACAGATACGCAGTATTTT.

V is TRBV4-3 and J is TRBJ2-3; a possible D gene is TRBD1 (6 bases). Germline-derived CDR1 and CDR2 are LGHNA and YSLEER. Deletions cut 3 bases from V and 3 bases from J, with 13 bases between. The CDR3 loop spans 15 amino acids. The CDR3 protein is CASSHRRTVTDTQYF. In DNA form, the CDR3 reads TGCGCCAGCAGCCACCGACGGACAGTTACAGATACGCAGTATTTT.

This chain links TRBV29-1 with TRBJ1-3; D is unresolved. V gave up 6 bases and J gave up 1 base, with 10 bases separating them. The CDR3 length is 13 residues. Germline V CDR1 and CDR2: SQVTM, ANQGSEA. The CDR3 bases are TGCAGCGTGGGTGATCAGTCTGGAAACACCATATATTTT. Protein sequence: CSVGDQSGNTIYF.

The genes are TRBV4-1 and TRBJ2-1, with D possibly matching TRBD2 (6 bases). The J call may be incorrect, as the DNA end agrees better with TRBJ2-7. The CDR3 is made up of 15 amino acids. The germline gives CDR1 MGHRA, CDR2 YSYEKL. CDR3 nucleotide sequence: TGCGCCAGCAGCCAAGCTCCCGGGAGAGACTACGAGCAGTACTTC. Amino acid sequence: CASSQAPGRDYEQYF.

The chain joins TRBV11-1 to TRBJ2-2; D ambiguous. The ends were cut back, 1 base at V and 0 bases at J, with 6 bases in the middle. The CDR3 is 15 amino acids. CDR1 and CDR2 from the germline V gene are SGHAT and FQDESV (reference sequence). CDR3 DNA sequence: TGTGCCAGCAGCTTAGAATGGGCGAACACCGGGGAGCTGTTTTTT. Residues: CASSLEWANTGELFF.

This chain uses TRBV4-1 with TRBJ2-4, with TRBD1 matching 8 bases. CDR3 length: 13 amino acids. J gave up 13 bases and V 1 base, and 6 bases lay outside the gene matches. The germline CDR1 and CDR2 sequences are MGHRA and YSYEKL. CDR3 amino acids: CASSQAWTGTQYF. CDR3 nucleotides: TGCGCCAGCAGCCAAGCCTGGACAGGGACACAGTACTTC.

The sample holds a few counts of this clonotype. J is TRBJ2-1 and V is TRBV7-9; 7 bases are a match to TRBD2. Unmatched junction bases numbered 4, after V lost 1 base and J lost 4 bases. This CDR3 is 15 amino acids long. The germline V gene has CDR1 SEHNR and CDR2 FQNEAQ (reference sequence). The CDR3 loop reads CASSLDPAGYNEQFF. The CDR3 bases are TGTGCCAGCAGCTTAGATCCAGCGGGGTACAATGAGCAGTTCTTC.

This sequence joins TRBV6-6 and TRBJ2-7; D perhaps matches TRBD2 (5 bases). Germline V lookup: CDR1 MNHNY, CDR2 SVGAGI (reference sequence). Trimming took 0 bases from V and 3 from J, leaving 9 bases between them. The CDR3 loop spans 14 amino acids. CDR3 residues: CASSYSSGNYEQYF. CDR3 DNA: TGTGCCAGCAGTTACTCGTCCGGGAACTACGAGCAGTACTTC.

This clonotype has only a few counts. J is TRBJ2-7 and V is TRBV2; D gene ambiguous. The assigned J gene may be wrong: the sequence end matches TRBJ2-5 better. The CDR3 runs to 15 residues. Germline CDR1 and CDR2: SNHLY and FYNNEI. This CDR3 is CASRKNGPPKETQYF. CDR3 in DNA: TGTGCCAGCAGGAAGAACGGTCCTCCTAAAGAGACCCAGTACTTC.

CDR3 nucleotides: TGCAGTGCTAACGCCGGGGACCACACCTACGAGCAGTACTTC. Protein: CSANAGDHTYEQYF. The V gene is TRBV20-1, the J gene TRBJ2-4; D tentatively fits TRBD1 or TRBD2 (5 bases each). The J call could be wrong; TRBJ2-7 is a better fit for the DNA end. The CDR3 has 14 residues. Germline V gene data show CDR1 as DFQATT and CDR2 as SNEGSKA (reference sequence).

The chain employs TRBV29-1 and TRBJ2-7; no firm D call. The CDR3 loop spans 11 amino acids. V was pared by 4 bases and J by 2 bases, with 6 bases between. Germline V CDR1 and CDR2: SQVTM, ANQGSEA. In nucleotides, the CDR3 is TGCAGCGTTGGGGCCACCTACGAGCAGTACTTC. Translating gives CSVGATYEQYF.